The present T cell receptor beta chain was sequenced within a study of Tregs in tolerant kidney transplant recipients. Points from the study as a whole: Validation in larger populations is needed because few patients were studied. Some patients' samples used different primers over time, so nucleotide sequences weren't comparable. In tolerant patients, donor-specific Tregs outgrew total Tregs, suggesting antigen-driven expansion.

The repertoire was sequenced with immunoSEQ multiplex PCR; TCRdb's copy has only in-frame clones and lacks some. The repertoire consists of over 50,000 clones, with approximately 85% occurring once and the leading ten covering approximately 2.1%. As regards this clone: Its cognate antigen is unknown.

Germline V gene sequence: CDR1 MNHEY, CDR2 SVGAGI. With 0 bases removed from V and 5 bases from J, the gap between germline ends came to 4 bases. There are 12 residues in the CDR3. This TCR was sampled from a human donor who received a combined kidney and bone marrow transplant. The genes are TRBV6-5 and TRBJ2-5, with D unresolved. Sequenced material: Tregs from blood, taken before the transplant. Here the CDR3 reads CASSYSRETQYF. CDR3 sequence (DNA): TGTGCCAGCAGTTACTCCAGGGAGACCCAGTACTTC.